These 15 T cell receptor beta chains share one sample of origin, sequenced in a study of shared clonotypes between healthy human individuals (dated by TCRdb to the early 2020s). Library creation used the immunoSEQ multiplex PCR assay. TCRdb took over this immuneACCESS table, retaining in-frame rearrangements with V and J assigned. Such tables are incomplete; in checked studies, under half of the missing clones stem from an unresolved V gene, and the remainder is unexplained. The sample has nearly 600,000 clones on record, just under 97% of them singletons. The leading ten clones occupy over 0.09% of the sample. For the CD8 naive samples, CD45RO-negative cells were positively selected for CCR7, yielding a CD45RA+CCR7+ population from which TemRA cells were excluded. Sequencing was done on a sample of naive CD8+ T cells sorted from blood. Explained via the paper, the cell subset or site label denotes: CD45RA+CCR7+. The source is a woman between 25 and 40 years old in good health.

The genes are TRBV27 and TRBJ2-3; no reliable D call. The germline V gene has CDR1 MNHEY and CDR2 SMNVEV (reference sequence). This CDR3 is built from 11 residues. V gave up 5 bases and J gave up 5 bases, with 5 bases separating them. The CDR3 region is CASSALDTQYF. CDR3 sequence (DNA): TGTGCCAGCAGTGCCCTAGATACGCAGTATTTT.

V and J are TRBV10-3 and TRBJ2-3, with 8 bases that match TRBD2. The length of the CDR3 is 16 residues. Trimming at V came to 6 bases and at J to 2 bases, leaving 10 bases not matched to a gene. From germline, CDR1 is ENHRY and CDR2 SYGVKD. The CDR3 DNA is TGTGCCATCAGAGGACTAGCCCCGGATCACACAGATACGCAGTATTTT. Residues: CAIRGLAPDHTDTQYF.

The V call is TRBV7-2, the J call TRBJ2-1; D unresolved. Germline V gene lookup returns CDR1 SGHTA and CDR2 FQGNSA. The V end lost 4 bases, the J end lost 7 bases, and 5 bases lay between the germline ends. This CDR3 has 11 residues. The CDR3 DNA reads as TGTGCCAGCAGCTCAGAGAATGAGCAGTTCTTC. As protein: CASSSENEQFF.

The CDR3 coding sequence is TGTGCCAGCAGCCAATCGGGACCCCTATCTGAGCAGTTCTTC. This encodes CASSQSGPLSEQFF. J is TRBJ2-1 and V is TRBV14, with D perhaps matching TRBD1 or TRBD2 (5 bases each). The CDR3 has 14 residues. V was clipped by 2 bases and J by 9 bases, with 14 bases between them. Germline CDR1 and CDR2: SGHDN and FVKESK.

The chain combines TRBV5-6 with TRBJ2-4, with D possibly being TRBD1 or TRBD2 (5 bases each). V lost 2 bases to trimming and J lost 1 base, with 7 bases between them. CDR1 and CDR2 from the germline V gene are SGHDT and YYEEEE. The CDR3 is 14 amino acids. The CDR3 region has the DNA TGTGCCAGCAGCTTTTGGGGGGCCAAAAACATTCAGTACTTC. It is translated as CASSFWGAKNIQYF.

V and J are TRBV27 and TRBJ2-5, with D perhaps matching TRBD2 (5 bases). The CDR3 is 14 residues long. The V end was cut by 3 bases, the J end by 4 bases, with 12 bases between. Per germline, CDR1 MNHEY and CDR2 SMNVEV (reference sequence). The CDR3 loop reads CASSFMRARETQYF. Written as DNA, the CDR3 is TGTGCCAGCAGTTTTATGAGGGCTCGAGAGACCCAGTACTTC.

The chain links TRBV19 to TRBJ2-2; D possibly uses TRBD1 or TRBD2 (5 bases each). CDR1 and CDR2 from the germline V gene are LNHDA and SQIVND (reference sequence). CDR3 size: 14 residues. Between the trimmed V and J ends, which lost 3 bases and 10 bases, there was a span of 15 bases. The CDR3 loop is CASSIGGGAAELFF. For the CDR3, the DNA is TGTGCCAGTAGTATTGGGGGTGGGGCTGCGGAGCTGTTTTTT.

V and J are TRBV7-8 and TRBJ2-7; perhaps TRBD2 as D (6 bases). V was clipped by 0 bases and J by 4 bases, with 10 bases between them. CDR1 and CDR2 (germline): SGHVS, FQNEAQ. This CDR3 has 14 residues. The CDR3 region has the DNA TGTGCCAGCAGCTTAGCGGCGGGGTTTTACGAGCAGTACTTC. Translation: CASSLAAGFYEQYF. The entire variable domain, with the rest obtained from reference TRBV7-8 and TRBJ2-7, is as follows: GAGVSQSPRYKVAKRGQDVALRCDPISGHVSLFWYQQALGQGPEFLTYFQNEAQLDKSGLPSDRFFAERPEGSVSTLKIQRTQQEDSAVYLCASSLAAGFYEQYFGPGTRLTVT.

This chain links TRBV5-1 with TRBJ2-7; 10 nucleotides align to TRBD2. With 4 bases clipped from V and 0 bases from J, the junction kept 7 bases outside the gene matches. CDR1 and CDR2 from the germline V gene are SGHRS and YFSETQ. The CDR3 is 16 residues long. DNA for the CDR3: TGCGCCAGCAGCACAGGGACTAGCGTACCCTCCTACGAGCAGTACTTC. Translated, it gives CASSTGTSVPSYEQYF.

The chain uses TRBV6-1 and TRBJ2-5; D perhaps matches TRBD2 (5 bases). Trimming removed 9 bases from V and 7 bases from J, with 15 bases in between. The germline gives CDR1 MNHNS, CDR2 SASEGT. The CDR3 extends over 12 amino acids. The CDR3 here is CASLYYEGTQYF. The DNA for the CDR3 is TGTGCCAGTTTGTACTACGAGGGGACCCAGTACTTC.

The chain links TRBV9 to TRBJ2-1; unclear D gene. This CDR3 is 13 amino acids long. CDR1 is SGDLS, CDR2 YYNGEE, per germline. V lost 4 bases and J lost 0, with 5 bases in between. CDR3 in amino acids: CASSSSSYNEQFF. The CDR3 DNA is TGTGCCAGCAGCTCTAGCTCCTACAATGAGCAGTTCTTC.

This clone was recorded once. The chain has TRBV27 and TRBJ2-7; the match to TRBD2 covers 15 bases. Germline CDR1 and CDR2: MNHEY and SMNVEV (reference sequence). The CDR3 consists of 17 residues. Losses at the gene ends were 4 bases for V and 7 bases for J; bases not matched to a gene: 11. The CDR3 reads CASSSFLQGLAGGEQYF. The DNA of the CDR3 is TGTGCCAGCAGTTCCTTCTTGCAGGGACTAGCGGGAGGAGAGCAGTACTTC.

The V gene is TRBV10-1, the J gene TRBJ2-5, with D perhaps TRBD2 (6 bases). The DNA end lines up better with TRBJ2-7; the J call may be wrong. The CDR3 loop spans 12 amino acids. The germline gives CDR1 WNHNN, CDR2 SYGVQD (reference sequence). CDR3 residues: CASSERENEQYF. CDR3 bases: TGCGCCAGCAGTGAACGGGAGAACGAGCAGTACTTC.

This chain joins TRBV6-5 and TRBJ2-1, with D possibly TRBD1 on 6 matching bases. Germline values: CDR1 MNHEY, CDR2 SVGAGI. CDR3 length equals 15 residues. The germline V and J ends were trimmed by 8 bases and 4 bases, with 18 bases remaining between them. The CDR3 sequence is CASGLGTRGYNEQFF. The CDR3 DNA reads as TGTGCCAGCGGATTGGGGACAAGGGGATACAATGAGCAGTTCTTC.

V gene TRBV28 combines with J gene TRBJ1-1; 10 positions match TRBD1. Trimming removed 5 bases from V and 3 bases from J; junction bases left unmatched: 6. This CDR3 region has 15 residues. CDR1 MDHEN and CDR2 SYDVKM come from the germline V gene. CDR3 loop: CASSARQGAYTEAFF. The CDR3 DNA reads TGTGCCAGCAGTGCTCGACAGGGGGCGTACACTGAAGCTTTCTTT. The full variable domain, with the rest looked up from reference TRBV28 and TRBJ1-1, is DVKVTQSSRYLVKRTGEKVFLECVQDMDHENMFWYRQDPGLGLRLIYFSYDVKMKEKGDIPEGYSVSREKKERFSLILESASTNQTSMYLCASSARQGAYTEAFFGQGTRLTVV.